This T cell receptor (beta chain) was found in a study of Ad26.COV2.S vaccination and SARS-CoV-2 variants. Study-wide context: Each vaccinee took Ad26.COV2.S intramuscularly, once or twice 56 days apart.

V lost 0 bases to trimming and J lost 10 bases, with 14 bases between them. Germline V lookup: CDR1 SQVTM, CDR2 ANQGSEA. CDR3 length: 13 amino acids. Study-level points and caveats: With respect to non-spike TCR breadth, vaccine and placebo recipients were similar. Participants in the vaccine arm had higher spike-specific TCR breadth; placebo recipients had lower.

About this clone itself: Antigen specificity is unknown.

As to treatment: about 20 received Ad26.COV2.S at low or high dose, single or two shots; about 5 received placebo; per-sample allocation not given. Day 63 following the first vaccine or placebo injection was when the samples were taken. Sequenced by immunoSEQ multiplex PCR; TCRdb stores in-frame clones only, minus some. The sample lists fewer than 400,000 clones; about nine tenths were seen once. The receptor was isolated from a person between 18 and 65 years old who received the Ad26.COV2.S COVID-19 vaccine or a placebo. The chain has TRBV29-1 and TRBJ2-3, with D perhaps matching TRBD2 (5 bases). The sequencing here drew on peripheral blood, taken in a trial of Ad26.COV2.S vaccine versus placebo. CDR3 region: CSVEEVGGGPQYF. In DNA form, the CDR3 reads TGCAGCGTTGAAGAAGTTGGTGGAGGTCCGCAGTATTTT.